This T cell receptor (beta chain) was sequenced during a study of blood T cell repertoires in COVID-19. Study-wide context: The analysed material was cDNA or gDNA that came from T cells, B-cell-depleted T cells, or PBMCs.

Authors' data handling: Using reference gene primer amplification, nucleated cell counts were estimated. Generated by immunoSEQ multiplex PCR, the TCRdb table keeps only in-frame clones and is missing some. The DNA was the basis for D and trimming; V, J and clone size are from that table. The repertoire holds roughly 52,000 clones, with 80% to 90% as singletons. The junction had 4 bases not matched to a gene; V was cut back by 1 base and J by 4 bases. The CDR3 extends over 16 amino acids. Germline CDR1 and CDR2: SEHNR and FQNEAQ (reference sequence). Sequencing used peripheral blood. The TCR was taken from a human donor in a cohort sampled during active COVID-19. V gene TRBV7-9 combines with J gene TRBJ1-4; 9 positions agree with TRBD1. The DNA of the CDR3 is TGTGCCAGCAGCTTAGTGACAGGGGGTCGTAATGAAAAACTGTTTTTT. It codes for CASSLVTGGRNEKLFF.